The sequence of this TCR beta chain was determined in a study of preoperative IRX-2 immunotherapy in early breast cancer. Stated treatment: preoperative locoregional IRX-2 cytokine immunotherapy. Preoperative locoregional IRX-2 cytokine immunotherapy was tested in the phase Ib source study. Germline CDR1 is SQVTM and CDR2 is ANQGSEA. V was shortened by 4 bases and J by 0 bases, with 7 bases between the two germline ends. This CDR3 is 14 amino acids long. Assay used: immunoSEQ multiplex PCR; TCRdb lists only in-frame clones, some missing. Of around 2,800 clones in the sample, around three quarters were seen once.

Material: tumor tissue, obtained after IRX-2 immunotherapy. The sequence was obtained from a human donor with breast cancer. V gene TRBV29-1 combines with J gene TRBJ2-6; D gene unclear. The chain's CDR3 is CSVGVNSGANVLTF. Here the CDR3 DNA reads TGCAGCGTTGGGGTAAACTCTGGGGCCAACGTCCTGACTTTC.